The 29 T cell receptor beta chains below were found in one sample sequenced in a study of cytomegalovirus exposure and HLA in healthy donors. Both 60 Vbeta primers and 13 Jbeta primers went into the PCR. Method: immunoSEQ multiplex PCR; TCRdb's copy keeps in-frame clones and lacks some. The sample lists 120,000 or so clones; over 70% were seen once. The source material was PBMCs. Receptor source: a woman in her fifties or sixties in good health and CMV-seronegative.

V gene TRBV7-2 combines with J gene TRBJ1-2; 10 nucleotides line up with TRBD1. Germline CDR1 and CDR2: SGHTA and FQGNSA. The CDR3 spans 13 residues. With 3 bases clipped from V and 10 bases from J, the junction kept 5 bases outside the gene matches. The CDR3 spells CASSLTGGSSYTF. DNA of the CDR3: TGTGCCAGCAGCTTGACAGGGGGCAGCTCCTACACCTTC.

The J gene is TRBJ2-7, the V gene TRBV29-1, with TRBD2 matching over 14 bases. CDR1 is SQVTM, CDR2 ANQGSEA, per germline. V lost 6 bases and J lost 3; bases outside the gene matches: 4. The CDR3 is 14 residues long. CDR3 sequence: CSVGTSGSVYEQYF. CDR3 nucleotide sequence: TGCAGCGTAGGGACTAGCGGGAGTGTCTACGAGCAGTACTTC.

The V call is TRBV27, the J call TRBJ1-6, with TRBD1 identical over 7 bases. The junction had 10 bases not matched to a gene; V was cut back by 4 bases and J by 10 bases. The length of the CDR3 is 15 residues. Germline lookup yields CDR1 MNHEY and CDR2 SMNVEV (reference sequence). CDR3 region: CASSSLAQGGSPLHF. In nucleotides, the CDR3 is TGTGCCAGCAGTTCTTTGGCCCAGGGGGGATCACCCCTCCACTTT.

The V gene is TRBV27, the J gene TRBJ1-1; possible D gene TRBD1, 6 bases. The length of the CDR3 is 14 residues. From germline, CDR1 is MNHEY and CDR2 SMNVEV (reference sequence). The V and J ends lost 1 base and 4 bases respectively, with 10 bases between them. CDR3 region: CASSLYTGFTEAFF. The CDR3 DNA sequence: TGTGCCAGCAGTTTATACACAGGGTTCACTGAAGCTTTCTTT.

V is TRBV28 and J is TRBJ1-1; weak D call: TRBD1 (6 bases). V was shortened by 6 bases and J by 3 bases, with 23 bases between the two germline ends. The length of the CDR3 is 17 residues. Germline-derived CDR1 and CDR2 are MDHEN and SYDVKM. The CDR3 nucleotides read TGTGCCAGCAGCCCTGTACAGGGCGGGGGTGGGGACACTGAAGCTTTCTTT. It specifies CASSPVQGGGGDTEAFF.

CDR3 in amino acids: CASSLVGTSGYEQYF. The CDR3 DNA reads as TGTGCCAGCAGCTTAGTTGGGACTAGCGGCTACGAGCAGTACTTC. V is TRBV7-9 and J is TRBJ2-7; 11 nucleotides line up with TRBD2. The V segment lost 1 base and the J segment 3 bases; nucleotides outside the gene matches: 2. The CDR3 runs to 15 residues. From germline, CDR1 is SEHNR and CDR2 FQNEAQ (reference sequence).

In nucleotides, the CDR3 is TGTGCCAGCAGCTCCACCGGTGGCTACGAGCAGTACTTC. It is translated as CASSSTGGYEQYF. This sequence joins TRBV7-3 and TRBJ2-7; no definite D call. V lost 4 bases and J lost 3, with 10 bases in between. The CDR3 is 13 amino acids. CDR1 SGHTA and CDR2 FQGTGA come from the germline V gene.

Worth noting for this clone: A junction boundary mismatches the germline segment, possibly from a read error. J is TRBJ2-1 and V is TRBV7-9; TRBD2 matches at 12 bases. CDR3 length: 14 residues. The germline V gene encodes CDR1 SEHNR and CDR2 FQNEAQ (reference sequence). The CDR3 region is CSSTSLAGGNEQFF. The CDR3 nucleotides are TGTTCCAGCACCTCCCTAGCGGGAGGGAATGAGCAGTTCTTC. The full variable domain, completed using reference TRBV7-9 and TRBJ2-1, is DTGVSQNPRHKITKRGQNVTFRCDPISEHNRLYWYRQTLGQGPEFLTYFQNEAQLEKSRLLSDRFSAERPKGSFSTLEIQRTEQGDSAMYLCSSTSLAGGNEQFFGPGTRLTVL.

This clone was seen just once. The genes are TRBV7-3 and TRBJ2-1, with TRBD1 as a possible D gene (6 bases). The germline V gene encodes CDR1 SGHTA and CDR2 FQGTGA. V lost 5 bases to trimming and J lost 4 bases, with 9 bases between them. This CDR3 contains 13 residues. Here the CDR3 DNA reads TGTGCCAGCAGCCCCGGACAGTACAATGAGCAGTTCTTC. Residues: CASSPGQYNEQFF.

This CDR3 is CASSLGGAYNEQFF. CDR3 DNA sequence: TGCGCCAGCAGCTTGGGGGGCGCTTACAATGAGCAGTTCTTC. This sequence joins TRBV5-1 and TRBJ2-1; D possibly corresponds to TRBD1 (5 bases). Germline V gene data show CDR1 as SGHRS and CDR2 as YFSETQ. The CDR3 consists of 14 residues. V lost 0 bases, J lost 4 bases, and 8 bases lay in between.

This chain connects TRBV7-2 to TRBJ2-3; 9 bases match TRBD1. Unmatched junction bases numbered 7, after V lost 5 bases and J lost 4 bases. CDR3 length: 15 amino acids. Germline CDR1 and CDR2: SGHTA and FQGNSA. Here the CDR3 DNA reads TGTGCCAGCAGCCTTATGGGACAGGGCCCAGATACGCAGTATTTT. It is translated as CASSLMGQGPDTQYF.

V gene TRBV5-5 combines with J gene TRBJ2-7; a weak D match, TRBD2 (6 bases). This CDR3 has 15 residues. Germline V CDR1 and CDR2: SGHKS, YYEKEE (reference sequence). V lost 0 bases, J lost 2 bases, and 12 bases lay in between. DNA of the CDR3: TGTGCCAGCAGCTTGGAAGTCGGGAGCCCCTACGAGCAGTACTTC. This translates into CASSLEVGSPYEQYF.

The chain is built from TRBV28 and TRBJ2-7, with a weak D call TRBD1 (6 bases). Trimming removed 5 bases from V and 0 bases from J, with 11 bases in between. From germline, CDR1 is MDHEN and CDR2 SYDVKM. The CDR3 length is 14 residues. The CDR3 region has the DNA TGTGCCAGCAGTCAGGGGACACACTCCTACGAGCAGTACTTC. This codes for CASSQGTHSYEQYF.

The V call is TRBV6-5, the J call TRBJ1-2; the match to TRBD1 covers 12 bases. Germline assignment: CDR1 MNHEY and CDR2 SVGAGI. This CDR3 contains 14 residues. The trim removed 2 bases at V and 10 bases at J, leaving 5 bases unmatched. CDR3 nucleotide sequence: TGTGCCAGCAGTTACATGGGACAGGGGGCCCACTACACCTTC. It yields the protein CASSYMGQGAHYTF.

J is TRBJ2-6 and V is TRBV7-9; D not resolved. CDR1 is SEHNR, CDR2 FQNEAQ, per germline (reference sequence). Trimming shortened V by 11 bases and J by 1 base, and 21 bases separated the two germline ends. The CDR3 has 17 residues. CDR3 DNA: TGTGCCGGAACGGAACGGAGTGGGTATTCTGGGGCCAACGTCCTGACTTTC. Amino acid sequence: CAGTERSGYSGANVLTF.

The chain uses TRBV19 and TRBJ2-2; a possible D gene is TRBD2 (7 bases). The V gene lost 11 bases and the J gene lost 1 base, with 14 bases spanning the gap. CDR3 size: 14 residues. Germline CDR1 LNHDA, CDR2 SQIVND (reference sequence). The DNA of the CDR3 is TGTGCCGTGGAGGGGGGGCAGAACACCGGGGAGCTGTTTTTT. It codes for CAVEGGQNTGELFF.

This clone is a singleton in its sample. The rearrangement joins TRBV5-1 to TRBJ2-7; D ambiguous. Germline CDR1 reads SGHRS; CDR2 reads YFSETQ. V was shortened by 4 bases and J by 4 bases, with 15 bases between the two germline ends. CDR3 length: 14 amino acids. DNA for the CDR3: TGCGCCAGCAGCATATCCGGGTCCACATACGAGCAGTACTTC. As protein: CASSISGSTYEQYF.

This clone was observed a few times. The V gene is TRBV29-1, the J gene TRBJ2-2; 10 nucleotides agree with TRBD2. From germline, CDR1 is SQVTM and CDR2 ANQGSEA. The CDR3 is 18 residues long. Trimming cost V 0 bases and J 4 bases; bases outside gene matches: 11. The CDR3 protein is CSVEDLPGLAGVTGELFF. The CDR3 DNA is TGCAGCGTTGAAGATCTTCCTGGGCTAGCGGGAGTCACCGGGGAGCTGTTTTTT.

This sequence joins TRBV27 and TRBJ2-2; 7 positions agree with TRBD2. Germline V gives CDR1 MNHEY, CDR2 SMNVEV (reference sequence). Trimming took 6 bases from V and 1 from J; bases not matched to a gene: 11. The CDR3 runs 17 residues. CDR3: CASRRNLAVLNTGELFF. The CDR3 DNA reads TGTGCCAGCAGGCGGAACCTAGCGGTCTTGAACACCGGGGAGCTGTTTTTT.

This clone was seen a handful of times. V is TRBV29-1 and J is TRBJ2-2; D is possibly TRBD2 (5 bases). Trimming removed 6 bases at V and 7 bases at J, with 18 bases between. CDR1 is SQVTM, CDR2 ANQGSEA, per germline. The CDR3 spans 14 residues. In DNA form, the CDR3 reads TGCAGCGTCAAAGACCCGGGGATTCGCGGGGAGCTGTTTTTT. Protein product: CSVKDPGIRGELFF.

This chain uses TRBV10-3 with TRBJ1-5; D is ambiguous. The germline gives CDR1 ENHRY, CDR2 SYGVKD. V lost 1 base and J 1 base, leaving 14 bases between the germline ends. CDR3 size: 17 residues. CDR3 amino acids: CAISEFGVLGSNQPQHF. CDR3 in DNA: TGTGCCATCAGTGAGTTCGGGGTTCTCGGGAGCAATCAGCCCCAGCATTTT.

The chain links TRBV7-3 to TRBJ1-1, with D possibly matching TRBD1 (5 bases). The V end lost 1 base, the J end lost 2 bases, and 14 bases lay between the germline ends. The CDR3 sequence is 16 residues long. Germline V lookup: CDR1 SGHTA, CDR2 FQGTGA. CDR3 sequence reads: CASSLIRLGANTEAFF. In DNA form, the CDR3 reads TGTGCCAGCAGCTTAATTCGGCTTGGGGCTAACACTGAAGCTTTCTTT.

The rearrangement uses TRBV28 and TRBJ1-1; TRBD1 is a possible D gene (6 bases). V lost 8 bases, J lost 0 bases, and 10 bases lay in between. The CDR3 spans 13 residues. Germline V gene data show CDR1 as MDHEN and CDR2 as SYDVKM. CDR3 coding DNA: TGTGCCAGCTGGGACACCCTGAACACTGAAGCTTTCTTT. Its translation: CASWDTLNTEAFF.

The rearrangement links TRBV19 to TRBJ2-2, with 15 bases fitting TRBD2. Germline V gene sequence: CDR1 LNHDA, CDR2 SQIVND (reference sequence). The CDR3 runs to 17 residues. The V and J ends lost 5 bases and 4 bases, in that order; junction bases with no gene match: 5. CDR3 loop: CASSPWTSGRATGELFF. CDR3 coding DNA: TGTGCCAGTAGTCCGTGGACTAGCGGGAGGGCCACCGGGGAGCTGTTTTTT.

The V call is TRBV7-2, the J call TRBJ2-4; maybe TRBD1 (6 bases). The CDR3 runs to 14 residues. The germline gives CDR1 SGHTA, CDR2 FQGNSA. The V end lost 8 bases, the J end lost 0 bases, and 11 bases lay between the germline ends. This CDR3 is CASRQDLAKNIQYF. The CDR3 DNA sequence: TGTGCCAGCCGACAGGACTTAGCCAAAAACATTCAGTACTTC.

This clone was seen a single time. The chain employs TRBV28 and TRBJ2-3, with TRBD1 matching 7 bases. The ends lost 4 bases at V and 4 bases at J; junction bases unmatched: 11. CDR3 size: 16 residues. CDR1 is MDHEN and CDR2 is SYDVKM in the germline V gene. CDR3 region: CASSSPGTVYADTQYF. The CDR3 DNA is TGTGCCAGCAGTTCCCCCGGGACAGTTTACGCAGATACGCAGTATTTT.

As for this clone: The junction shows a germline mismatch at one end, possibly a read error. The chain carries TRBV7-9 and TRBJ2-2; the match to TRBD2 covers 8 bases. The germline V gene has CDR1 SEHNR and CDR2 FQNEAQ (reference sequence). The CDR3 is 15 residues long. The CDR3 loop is CSSSFLAGNTGELFF. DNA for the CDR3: TGTTCCAGCAGCTTTTTAGCGGGAAACACCGGGGAGCTGTTTTTT. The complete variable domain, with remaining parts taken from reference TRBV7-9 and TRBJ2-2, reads DTGVSQNPRHKITKRGQNVTFRCDPISEHNRLYWYRQTLGQGPEFLTYFQNEAQLEKSRLLSDRFSAERPKGSFSTLEIQRTEQGDSAMYLCSSSFLAGNTGELFFGEGSRLTVL.

CDR3 coding DNA: TGCGCCAGCAGCTCAACGACAGGGAGCAACGAGCAGTACTTC. Translating it yields CASSSTTGSNEQYF. The rearrangement joins TRBV5-1 to TRBJ2-7, with 7 bases matching TRBD1. CDR1 is SGHRS, CDR2 YFSETQ, per germline. V lost 3 bases, J lost 5 bases, and 8 bases stayed unmatched. The CDR3 is made up of 14 amino acids.

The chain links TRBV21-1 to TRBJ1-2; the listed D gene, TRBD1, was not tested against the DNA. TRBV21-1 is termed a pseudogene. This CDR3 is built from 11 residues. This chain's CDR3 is CASSEQGCYTF. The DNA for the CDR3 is TGTGCCAGCAGCGAACAGGGGTGCTACACCTTC.